This T cell receptor (beta chain) appears in the sequencing data of a study of tumor-infiltrating lymphocytes in primary liver carcinoma. Study overall: Productive TCRbeta read counts per sample ran from roughly 3.7 to 6.8 million and were similar across tissue types. Findings and limits, study-wide: A significantly higher top-250-clone fraction was recorded for tumors than for blood (p = 0.039).

After removal of 2 bases from V and 6 bases from J, the junction contained 11 bases not matched to a gene. This CDR3 spans 18 amino acids. Germline values: CDR1 MNHNS, CDR2 SASEGT. Priming with a constant-region primer yielded TCR beta cDNA from 450 to 600 ng total RNA. Slightly modified ARM-PCR with three nested multiplex PCR rounds yielded TCR beta libraries. Researchers ran the first two PCR rounds for ten to eleven cycles each with TRBV1-TRBV30 forward primers and a C-beta reverse primer. MiXCR, applied by TCRdb to the multiplex PCR reads, yields one record per CDR3 protein. The sample records 300,000 to 400,000 distinct CDR3 sequences, less than 75% being singletons. With respect to this clonotype: Its specificity is unknown.

Researchers drew blood RNA from unsorted whole blood and extracted germline DNA as well. V is TRBV6-1 and J is TRBJ2-6; 9 bases line up with TRBD2. The source material was peripheral blood. The receptor was derived from a man aged 40-49 years with primary liver carcinoma and hepatitis B virus infection. The CDR3 sequence: CASSEISGRFTEANVLTF. Here the CDR3 DNA reads TGTGCCAGCAGTGAAATTAGCGGGAGATTTACTGAGGCCAACGTCCTGACTTTC.